The clone carrying this T cell receptor beta chain appeared once. Libraries were prepared by immunoSEQ multiplex PCR; TCRdb keeps only in-frame clonotypes and omits some of them. This table holds approximately 150,000 clones, around 80% found once. Trimming stripped 4 bases from V and 3 bases from J, with 19 bases between. The CDR3 length is 16 residues. Germline assignment: CDR1 SGHNT and CDR2 YYREEE (reference sequence). The record originates from a study of blood T cell repertoires in COVID-19. Study-level information: T cells, B-cell-depleted T cells, or PBMCs supplied cDNA or gDNA.

Participant-reported clinical history was the basis for cohort assignment. This chain links TRBV5-4 with TRBJ2-5; possible D gene TRBD2, 7 bases. This receptor was taken from a woman aged 45-60 years who had recovered from COVID-19. The sequencing sample was made of PBMCs or T cells enriched from blood (not recorded which). CDR3 protein: CASSLRQVGTKETQYF. The CDR3 nucleotides read TGTGCCAGCAGCCTGAGACAGGTTGGGACTAAAGAGACCCAGTACTTC.